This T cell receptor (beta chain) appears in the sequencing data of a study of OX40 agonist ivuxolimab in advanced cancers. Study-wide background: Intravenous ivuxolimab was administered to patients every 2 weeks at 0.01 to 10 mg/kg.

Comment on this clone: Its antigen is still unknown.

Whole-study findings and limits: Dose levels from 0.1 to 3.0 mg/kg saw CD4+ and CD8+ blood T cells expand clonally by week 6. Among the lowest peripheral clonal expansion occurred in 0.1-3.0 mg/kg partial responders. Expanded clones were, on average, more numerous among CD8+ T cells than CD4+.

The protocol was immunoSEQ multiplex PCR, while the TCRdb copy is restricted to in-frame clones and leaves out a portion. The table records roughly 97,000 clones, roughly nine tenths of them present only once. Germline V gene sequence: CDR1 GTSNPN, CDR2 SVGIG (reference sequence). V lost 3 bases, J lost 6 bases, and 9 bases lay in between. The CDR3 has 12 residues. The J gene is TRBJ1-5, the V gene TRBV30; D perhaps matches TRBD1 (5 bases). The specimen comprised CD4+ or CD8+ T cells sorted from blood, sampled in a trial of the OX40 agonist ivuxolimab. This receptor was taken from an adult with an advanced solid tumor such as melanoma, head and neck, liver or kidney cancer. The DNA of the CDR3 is TGTGCCTGGAGCGGGCAGGGTCAGCCCCAGCATTTT. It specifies CAWSGQGQPQHF. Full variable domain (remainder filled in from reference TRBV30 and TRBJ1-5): SQTIHQWPATLVQPVGSPLSLECTVEGTSNPNLYWYRQAAGRGLQLLFYSVGIGQISSEVPQNLSASRPQDRQFILSSKKLLLSDSGFYLCAWSGQGQPQHFGDGTRLSIL.